Listed here is a single T cell receptor beta chain. The sample belongs to a study of blood T cell repertoires in COVID-19. Authors' data handling: From reference gene primer amplification, estimates of nucleated cell counts were derived. Generated by immunoSEQ multiplex PCR, the TCRdb table keeps only in-frame clones and is missing some. For V, J and clone size, that table is used; D and trimming come from the DNA. The sample lists hundreds of thousands of clones, under 95% occurring once. Germline V lookup: CDR1 LGHNA, CDR2 YSLEER. The CDR3 totals 15 residues. V lost 6 bases and J lost 4, with 16 bases in between.

The clonotype comes from a woman aged 18-29 years who had recovered from COVID-19. J is TRBJ2-1 and V is TRBV4-3; no firm D call. Source material: peripheral blood. The DNA of the CDR3 is TGCGCCAGCAGTCTCTGGCGGTCCGAATACAATGAGCAGTTCTTC. Translation: CASSLWRSEYNEQFF.